This T cell receptor (beta chain) is drawn from a study of blood T cell repertoires in COVID-19 (dated by TCRdb to about 2020). Background on the whole study: The collaborator samples originated in the United States, Italy and Spain and spanned the acute and convalescent phases of COVID-19. The prospective study material was composed of cDNA or gDNA derived from T cells, B-cell-depleted T cells, or PBMCs. Subjects who had been exposed to COVID-19, were actively infected with it, or had recovered from it provided the deeply sampled blood TCRbeta repertoires that made up the dataset. The repertoires were released in a freely available public database intended as a resource for research on the immune response to SARS-CoV-2. Samples came from the ongoing ImmuneRACE study (first 160 participants) plus 1,254 subjects from 6 global collaborators. Sample metadata almost always included a de-identified subject ID, COVID-19 status, age in years and sex. Where HLA class I and class II types were available, the types were taken from metadata supplied by the sample provider, not from assay-based typing. Study-wide findings and limitations: Clinical and demographic metadata were provided uncurated, with the amount varying by source and participant.

Participants in the prospective study were enrolled through a virtual design, were aged about 18 to 90 years, and lived in approximately 25 United States geographic areas. In the prospective study, cohorts were assigned on the basis of participant-reported clinical history obtained from a screening survey and a study questionnaire. Each participant in the prospective study had whole blood, serum and a nasopharyngeal or oropharyngeal swab collected by mobile phlebotomists. Prospective study participants could optionally give additional blood draws and questionnaires over an approximately two-month period. Blood samples from the prospective study were shipped frozen or at room temperature prior to DNA extraction. The germline V gene specifies SQVTM as CDR1 and ANQGSEA as CDR2. The V end gives up 7 bases and the J end 8 bases, leaving 9 bases in the junction not matched to a gene. Its CDR3 holds 15 amino acids, cysteine through phenylalanine. Only CDR3 DNA is held: 45 bases, read in frame from base 1.

The immunoSEQ Assay, a bias-controlled multiplex PCR, was used to amplify TCRbeta CDR3 regions from genomic DNA. On the authors' methods: Nucleated cell counts per sample were estimated from amplification of reference gene primers within the assay. To quantify the absolute abundance of each unique TCRbeta CDR3 rearrangement, sequence reads were collapsed and filtered. For each sample, productive Simpson clonality was calculated as the square root of Simpson's diversity index across productive rearrangements. Imported from immuneACCESS, the table was reduced by TCRdb to in-frame sequences with V and J called. These copies leave out some clones; in studies compared against another copy, an unresolved V gene accounts for under half, and the cause of the remainder is not known. Clone size and V and J calls were adopted from that table, with D and trimming inferred from the DNA. The sample profile shows 130,000 to 150,000 clones; 70% to 90% of them were found once. The ten largest clones take up about 1.2% of the sample.

As for this clone: Its antigen is not yet known. Within one base of it there is no much larger clone, and no base qualities were kept.

The chain couples TRBV29-1 to TRBJ2-2; TRBD2 fits 14 bases in the junction. The sequenced sample consisted of PBMCs or T cells enriched from blood (not recorded which). The source of this sequence is a young woman with acute COVID-19. The nucleotides read TGCAGCGCCGGGGGACTAGCGGGAGCGCTGGGGGAGCTGTTTTTT. Protein translation: CSAGGLAGALGELFF.